These 15 T cell receptor beta chains share one sample of origin, sequenced in a study of T cell responses to AZD1222 COVID-19 vaccine. Profiling relied on immunoSEQ multiplex PCR, and the TCRdb table lists in-frame clones only, not all of them. The data hold around 65,000 clones, with over 70% observed a single time. The specimen was peripheral blood, collected on day 0 of AZD1222 vaccination. The receptors originated from an adult in good health.

This clone occurred once. The CDR3 loop is CASSYVRGRMTPQHF. The CDR3, as DNA: TGTGCCAGCAGTTACGTCAGAGGCCGCATGACGCCCCAGCATTTT. The chain joins TRBV6-2 or TRBV6-3 to TRBJ1-5; no firm D call. Germline V gene sequence: CDR1 MNHEY, CDR2 SVGEGT. V was trimmed by 2 bases and J by 9 bases, leaving 17 bases between them. The CDR3 is 15 residues long.

This chain uses TRBV5-1 with TRBJ1-6, with D perhaps TRBD1 (5 bases). V lost 1 base and J 8 bases, leaving 7 bases between the germline ends. This CDR3 contains 13 residues. From germline, CDR1 is SGHRS and CDR2 YFSETQ. CDR3 DNA: TGCGCCAGCAGCTTGCAAGGGGATTCACCCCTCCACTTT. Residues: CASSLQGDSPLHF. The whole variable domain, filled in from reference TRBV5-1 and TRBJ1-6, reads KAGVTQTPRYLIKTRGQQVTLSCSPISGHRSVSWYQQTPGQGLQFLFEYFSETQRNKGNFPGRFSGRQFSNSRSEMNVSTLELGDSALYLCASSLQGDSPLHFGNGTRLTVT.

The chain has TRBV9 and TRBJ2-5; weak D call: TRBD2 (6 bases). Looked up from germline, CDR1 is SGDLS and CDR2 is YYNGEE. Trimming took off 0 bases at V and 3 bases at J, with 9 bases between the two ends. The CDR3 covers 14 residues. The CDR3 protein is CASSVGTIKETQYF. As DNA, the CDR3 is TGTGCCAGCAGCGTAGGGACTATAAAAGAGACCCAGTACTTC.

The chain carries TRBV4-1 and TRBJ2-1; 8 bases map to TRBD2. V dropped 4 bases and J dropped 2; count of bases not matched to a gene: 19. This CDR3 has 20 residues. Germline-derived CDR1 and CDR2 are MGHRA and YSYEKL. CDR3 nucleotides: TGCGCCAGCAGCCGTACACAAGCCTACCGGGGGGGGGAAACCTACAATGAGCAGTTCTTC. Translated, it gives CASSRTQAYRGGETYNEQFF.

The V call is TRBV7-2, the J call TRBJ2-5; possible D gene TRBD1, 6 bases. Germline V gene data show CDR1 as SGHTA and CDR2 as FQGNSA. The CDR3 runs 16 residues. V dropped 5 bases and J dropped 5 bases, with 21 bases sitting between them. This CDR3 reads CASSPQGGAFGETQYF. The DNA for the CDR3 is TGTGCCAGCAGCCCACAGGGTGGGGCCTTCGGGGAGACCCAGTACTTC.

The genes are TRBV19 and TRBJ2-1, with D perhaps matching TRBD1 (5 bases). Trimming shortened V by 2 bases and J by 6 bases, and 8 bases separated the two germline ends. The CDR3 length is 13 residues. CDR1 and CDR2 from the germline V gene are LNHDA and SQIVND (reference sequence). CDR3 coding DNA: TGTGCCAGTAGTATAACAGGCCCCAATGAGCAGTTCTTC. It encodes CASSITGPNEQFF.

This clone was observed a handful of times. The rearrangement uses TRBV7-3 and TRBJ1-4; D is uncertain. V dropped 1 base and J dropped 5 bases, with 14 bases sitting between them. This CDR3 spans 16 amino acids. Looked up from germline, CDR1 is SGHTA and CDR2 is FQGTGA. The DNA for the CDR3 is TGTGCCAGCAGCTTAAACGGCGGGCAGACCAATGAAAAACTGTTTTTT. As protein: CASSLNGGQTNEKLFF.

The genes are TRBV6-5 and TRBJ2-6; D is unresolved. Per the germline V gene, CDR1 is MNHEY and CDR2 is SVGAGI. The CDR3 is 14 amino acids. Trimming left V 4 bases short and J 0 bases short, with 4 bases between. As DNA, the CDR3 is TGTGCCAGCAGTTTTATCTCTGGGGCCAACGTCCTGACTTTC. Protein product: CASSFISGANVLTF.

The genes are TRBV30 and TRBJ1-1; tentative D call: TRBD1 (6 bases). Per germline, CDR1 GTSNPN and CDR2 SVGIG (reference sequence). V was trimmed by 2 bases and J by 1 base, leaving 14 bases between them. CDR3 length: 15 amino acids. CDR3 region: CAWSTGTWTNTEAFF. The CDR3 nucleotides read TGTGCCTGGAGTACCGGGACATGGACGAACACTGAAGCTTTCTTT.

This clone showed up just a few times. The rearrangement uses TRBV12-3 or TRBV12-4 and TRBJ2-5; TRBD1 might be the D (5 bases). Trimming removed 4 bases at V and 3 bases at J, with 9 bases between. The CDR3 covers 13 residues. For the CDR3, the DNA is TGTGCCAGCAGTTGGTGGGGCGAAGAGACCCAGTACTTC. Translation: CASSWWGEETQYF.

Of note for this clone: This same CDR3 is encoded by further DNA sequences in the sample. The gene calls are TRBV5-1 and TRBJ1-4; no reliable D call. From germline, CDR1 is SGHRS and CDR2 YFSETQ. V lost 4 bases, J lost 8 bases, and 12 bases lay in between. The CDR3 consists of 13 residues. CDR3 protein: CASSLGRSEKLFF. The CDR3, as DNA: TGCGCCAGCAGCCTAGGGCGAAGCGAAAAACTGTTTTTT.

The chain employs TRBV7-7 and TRBJ2-3; D may correspond to TRBD1 or TRBD2 (6 bases each). The germline V and J ends were trimmed by 2 bases and 4 bases, with 22 bases remaining between them. The CDR3 has 18 amino acids. Germline lookup yields CDR1 SSHAT and CDR2 FNYEAQ (reference sequence). CDR3 sequence reads: CASSLRGADNLGADTQYF. The DNA for the CDR3 is TGTGCCAGCAGCTTAAGGGGGGCAGACAACCTAGGGGCAGATACGCAGTATTTT.

The chain couples TRBV4-1 to TRBJ1-1; TRBD1 agrees at 7 bases. Germline CDR1 is MGHRA and CDR2 is YSYEKL. This CDR3 comprises 14 residues. The ends lost 1 base at V and 1 base at J; junction bases unmatched: 0. In DNA form, the CDR3 reads TGCGCCAGCAGCCAAGGACAGGGGAACACTGAAGCTTTCTTT. This gives the protein CASSQGQGNTEAFF.

CDR3 loop: CASSPSKGSNYGYTF. In DNA, the CDR3 is TGTGCCAGCTCACCTTCGAAGGGCTCTAACTATGGCTACACCTTC. The chain joins TRBV18 to TRBJ1-2, with D unclear. This CDR3 is 15 amino acids long. Germline CDR1 reads KGHSH; CDR2 reads LQKENI. The V end was cut by 3 bases, the J end by 0 bases, with 11 bases between. The full variable domain, in which reference TRBV18 and TRBJ1-2 provide the parts outside the CDR3, is NAGVMQNPRHLVRRRGQEARLRCSPMKGHSHVYWYRQLPEEGLKFMVYLQKENIIDESGMPKERFSAEFPKEGPSILRIQQVVRGDSAAYFCASSPSKGSNYGYTFGSGTRLTVV.

V is TRBV5-1 and J is TRBJ2-1, with TRBD2 identical over 13 bases. The CDR3 runs 15 residues. Trimming cost V 4 bases and J 10 bases; bases outside gene matches: 8. Germline-derived CDR1 and CDR2 are SGHRS and YFSETQ. The CDR3 DNA reads as TGCGCCAGCAGCGAGACTAGCGGGGGGCCGCACGAGCAGTTCTTC. Amino acid sequence: CASSETSGGPHEQFF.